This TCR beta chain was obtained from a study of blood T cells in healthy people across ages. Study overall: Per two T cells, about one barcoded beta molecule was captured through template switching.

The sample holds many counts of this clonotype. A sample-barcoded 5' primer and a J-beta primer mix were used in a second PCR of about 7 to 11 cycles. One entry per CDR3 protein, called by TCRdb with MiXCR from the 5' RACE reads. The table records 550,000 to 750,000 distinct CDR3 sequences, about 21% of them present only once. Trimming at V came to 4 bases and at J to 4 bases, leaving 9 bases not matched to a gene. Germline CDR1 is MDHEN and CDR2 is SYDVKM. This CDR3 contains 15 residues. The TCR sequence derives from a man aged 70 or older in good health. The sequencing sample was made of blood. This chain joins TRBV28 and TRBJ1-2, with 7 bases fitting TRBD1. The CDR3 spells CASSWGQSGAYGYTF. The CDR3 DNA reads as TGTGCCAGCAGTTGGGGACAGTCCGGAGCCTATGGCTACACCTTC.